The source of this T cell receptor (beta chain) is a study of blood T cell repertoires in COVID-19. Study in general: COVID-19 samples from acute and convalescent phases originated in the United States, Italy and Spain.

This CDR3 has 13 residues. Germline V CDR1 and CDR2: WNHNN, SYGVQD (reference sequence). The V gene lost 6 bases and the J gene lost 2 bases, with 7 bases spanning the gap. TCRdb's copy holds only in-frame clones and misses some; the assay was immunoSEQ multiplex PCR. There are roughly 73,000 clones in the sample; 80% to 85% occur only once, and 1.5% to 2% lies in the top ten. The rearrangement uses TRBV10-1 and TRBJ2-2; no clear D gene. This TCR was recovered from a woman in her sixties or seventies with acute or convalescent COVID-19. Source material: peripheral blood. As DNA, the CDR3 is TGCGCCAGCAGCGAGCAAAACACCGGGGAGCTGTTTTTT. Translation gives CASSEQNTGELFF.